Below, 19 T cell receptor beta chains from the same sample are listed, as sequenced in a study of blood T cell repertoires in COVID-19. Only in-frame clones appear in the TCRdb table, and some are missing; sequencing was by immunoSEQ multiplex PCR. The sample contains approximately 100,000 clones, more than 75% of which appear only once. The specimen sequenced was peripheral blood. These receptors came from a human donor in a cohort sampled during active COVID-19.

J is TRBJ2-5 and V is TRBV5-1; D possibly corresponds to TRBD1 (6 bases). The length of the CDR3 is 15 residues. Per germline, CDR1 SGHRS and CDR2 YFSETQ. Trimming removed 3 bases at V and 2 bases at J, with 14 bases between. CDR3 in DNA: TGCGCCAGCAGCTCGGCCGGACAGCGACAAGAGACCCAGTACTTC. Its translation is CASSSAGQRQETQYF. Variable domain in full (rest from reference TRBV5-1 and TRBJ2-5): KAGVTQTPRYLIKTRGQQVTLSCSPISGHRSVSWYQQTPGQGLQFLFEYFSETQRNKGNFPGRFSGRQFSNSRSEMNVSTLELGDSALYLCASSSAGQRQETQYFGPGTRLLVL.

V usage is TRBV20-1 and J usage is TRBJ2-7; TRBD2 matches at 11 bases. Per the germline V gene, CDR1 is DFQATT and CDR2 is SNEGSKA (reference sequence). V trimming: 3 bases; J trimming: 0 bases; junction bases outside the gene matches: 7. The CDR3 is 16 amino acids. The CDR3 region is CSASMTSGATSYEQYF. The CDR3 coding sequence is TGCAGTGCTAGTATGACTAGCGGGGCAACCTCCTACGAGCAGTACTTC.

This CDR3 reads CASSQQGAIYGYTF. The CDR3 nucleotides read TGTGCCAGCAGCCAGCAGGGGGCGATTTATGGCTACACCTTC. This chain joins TRBV7-2 and TRBJ1-2, with TRBD1 matching over 8 bases. V lost 5 bases and J lost 5; bases outside the gene matches: 7. The CDR3 is 14 residues long. The germline CDR1 and CDR2 sequences are SGHTA and FQGNSA. Together with reference TRBV7-2 and TRBJ1-2, the CDR3 gives the full variable domain: GAGVSQSPSNKVTEKGKDVELRCDPISGHTALYWYRQSLGQGLEFLIYFQGNSAPDKSGLPSDRFSAERTGGSVSTLTIQRTQQEDSAVYLCASSQQGAIYGYTFGSGTRLTVV.

The chain joins TRBV30 to TRBJ2-1; 9 bases match TRBD1. The V segment lost 5 bases and the J segment 9 bases; nucleotides outside the gene matches: 11. From germline, CDR1 is GTSNPN and CDR2 SVGIG (reference sequence). This CDR3 is 14 amino acids long. In nucleotides, the CDR3 is TGTGCCTGGGTGTCCCGGGACAGGGTTTTTGAGCAGTTCTTC. This translates into CAWVSRDRVFEQFF.

In this sample, this clone turned up a few times. V usage is TRBV9 and J usage is TRBJ2-7, with 8 positions matching TRBD1. Trimming took 0 bases from V and 2 from J; bases not matched to a gene: 4. The CDR3 has 15 amino acids. Germline CDR1 and CDR2: SGDLS and YYNGEE. In DNA, the CDR3 is TGTGCCAGCAGCGTAGAGACAGGGGCCCCCTACGAGCAGTACTTC. Residues: CASSVETGAPYEQYF.

The chain couples TRBV25-1 to TRBJ1-2, with D possibly being TRBD1 (6 bases). V dropped 1 base and J dropped 8 bases, with 11 bases sitting between them. Looked up from germline, CDR1 is MGHDK and CDR2 is SYGVNS. The CDR3 is 13 residues long. As DNA, the CDR3 is TGTGCCAGCAGTGAATTGGGGGCTGGAGGCTACACCTTC. Its translation is CASSELGAGGYTF.

The chain joins TRBV7-2 to TRBJ1-2, with TRBD1 matching over 9 bases. The length of the CDR3 is 15 residues. The germline V gene has CDR1 SGHTA and CDR2 FQGNSA. Germline trimming cut 5 bases from V and 8 bases from J; bases unmatched to any gene: 12. The CDR3 loop is CASSQKGQGSSGYTF. The CDR3 coding sequence is TGTGCCAGCAGCCAAAAGGGACAGGGCTCGTCCGGCTACACCTTC.

V usage is TRBV5-1 and J usage is TRBJ2-1; D is possibly TRBD2 (6 bases). V was trimmed by 7 bases and J by 4 bases, leaving 15 bases between them. Germline lookup yields CDR1 SGHRS and CDR2 YFSETQ. The CDR3 loop spans 14 amino acids. CDR3 region: CASGRSGSYNEQFF. DNA for the CDR3: TGCGCCAGCGGCCGCAGCGGGTCTTACAATGAGCAGTTCTTC.

The chain employs TRBV5-1 and TRBJ1-1; 7 bases align to TRBD1. Germline V gene data show CDR1 as SGHRS and CDR2 as YFSETQ. The CDR3 loop spans 16 amino acids. The J segment lost 1 base and the V segment lost 0 bases, leaving 6 bases of the junction unmatched. DNA for the CDR3: TGCGCCAGCAGCTTGGTTGCGACAGGGCCGAACACTGAAGCTTTCTTT. This sequence encodes CASSLVATGPNTEAFF. Variable domain in full (rest from reference TRBV5-1 and TRBJ1-1): KAGVTQTPRYLIKTRGQQVTLSCSPISGHRSVSWYQQTPGQGLQFLFEYFSETQRNKGNFPGRFSGRQFSNSRSEMNVSTLELGDSALYLCASSLVATGPNTEAFFGQGTRLTVV.

This clone was detected a few times. V usage is TRBV20-1 and J usage is TRBJ1-1; D unresolved. This CDR3 region has 11 residues. Per the germline V gene, CDR1 is DFQATT and CDR2 is SNEGSKA (reference sequence). The V end lost 6 bases, the J end lost 4 bases, and 9 bases lay between the germline ends. Here the CDR3 DNA reads TGCAGTGCCTCTAGAGCCACTGAAGCTTTCTTT. It yields the protein CSASRATEAFF.

The rearrangement uses TRBV2 and TRBJ1-5, with a tentative D call TRBD1 (6 bases). Between the trimmed V and J ends, which lost 6 bases and 6 bases, there was a span of 18 bases. CDR1 is SNHLY, CDR2 FYNNEI, per germline. This CDR3 is built from 15 residues. The CDR3 region is CASRGGGGVGQPQHF. CDR3 nucleotide sequence: TGTGCCAGCAGGGGCGGGGGGGGCGTCGGTCAGCCCCAGCATTTT.

With respect to this clone: Other DNA sequences in this sample translate to the same CDR3. This chain links TRBV5-1 with TRBJ2-3, with TRBD1 matching 9 bases. Germline V gene data show CDR1 as SGHRS and CDR2 as YFSETQ. Trimming took 4 bases from V and 3 from J; bases not matched to a gene: 3. CDR3 size: 14 residues. The CDR3 DNA reads as TGCGCCAGCAGCCCGGGACAGGGAACAGATACGCAGTATTTT. Amino acid sequence: CASSPGQGTDTQYF.

The genes are TRBV6-2 or TRBV6-3 and TRBJ1-5, with TRBD1 identical over 7 bases. Germline CDR1 and CDR2: MNHEY and SVGEGT. There are 17 residues in the CDR3. J was trimmed by 4 bases and V by 0 bases; bases with no gene match: 9. The CDR3 DNA reads TGTGCCAGCAGTTACTCGCCGACCGGGACAGAGAATCAGCCCCAGCATTTT. This encodes CASSYSPTGTENQPQHF.

This clone was detected a few times. This sequence joins TRBV18 and TRBJ2-5, with 12 bases matching TRBD2. CDR3 length: 17 residues. V dropped 3 bases and J dropped 5; count of bases not matched to a gene: 10. Germline loops: CDR1 KGHSH, CDR2 LQKENI. The CDR3 DNA reads TGTGCCAGCTCACCGACTAGCGGGGGAGCCGCGGGGGAGACCCAGTACTTC. The encoded protein is CASSPTSGGAAGETQYF.

This clone was picked up a small number of times. The genes are TRBV30 and TRBJ1-3; D is unclear. Germline V gives CDR1 GTSNPN, CDR2 SVGIG (reference sequence). Trimming removed 3 bases at V and 2 bases at J, with 17 bases between. This CDR3 is built from 16 residues. The CDR3 nucleotides read TGTGCCTGGAGCCAAACCCGCCGCGGGGCTGGAAACACCATATATTTT. Its protein product is CAWSQTRRGAGNTIYF.

CDR3 in DNA: TGTGCTAGTGGAACAGGCTTATCTGGAAACACCATATATTTT. It translates to CASGTGLSGNTIYF. The chain employs TRBV12-5 and TRBJ1-3; TRBD1 is a possible D gene (5 bases). V lost 6 bases to trimming and J lost 1 base, with 10 bases between them. CDR1 is LGHNT and CDR2 is FRNRAP in the germline V gene. CDR3 length equals 14 residues.

This chain joins TRBV9 and TRBJ2-5; TRBD2 might be the D (6 bases). CDR1 SGDLS and CDR2 YYNGEE come from the germline V gene. This CDR3 spans 15 amino acids. V gave up 0 bases and J gave up 3 bases, with 12 bases separating them. The CDR3 region has the DNA TGTGCCAGCAGCGTAGCCTCCGGGGGAAAAGAGACCCAGTACTTC. Its translation is CASSVASGGKETQYF.

V and J are TRBV7-3 and TRBJ2-7; TRBD2 agrees at 9 bases. Germline CDR1 is SGHTA and CDR2 is FQGTGA. With V trimmed by 1 base and J by 7 bases, 8 bases remained unmatched. The CDR3 is 15 amino acids. This chain's CDR3 is CASSLKPSGVGEQYF. In nucleotides, the CDR3 is TGTGCCAGCAGCTTAAAGCCTAGCGGGGTAGGGGAGCAGTACTTC.

In this sample, this clone turned up once. The chain couples TRBV6-2 or TRBV6-3 to TRBJ2-5; TRBD1 matches at 10 bases. The length of the CDR3 is 14 residues. The trim removed 5 bases at V and 4 bases at J, leaving 4 bases unmatched. Germline CDR1 and CDR2: MNHEY and SVGEGT. The CDR3 sequence: CASSHGQGGETQYF. The DNA for the CDR3 is TGTGCCAGCAGTCACGGACAGGGGGGAGAGACCCAGTACTTC.